The source of this T cell receptor beta chain is a study of cytomegalovirus exposure and HLA in healthy donors. Study-wide results and limits: The study reported that TCR beta sequences accurately predicted HLA-A and HLA-B alleles in most subjects.

On this clone: Its antigen remains unknown.

CDR3 length equals 15 residues. Germline CDR1 MNHEY, CDR2 SMNVEV (reference sequence). The ends lost 5 bases at V and 6 bases at J; junction bases unmatched: 7. Primers: 60 Vbeta forward and 13 Jbeta reverse. TCRdb's table, derived via immunoSEQ multiplex PCR, lists solely in-frame clones and lacks some. In the table there are over 150,000 clones, 60% to 85% of which are singletons. What was sequenced was PBMCs. The chain recombines TRBV27 with TRBJ1-1; 12 bases line up with TRBD1. This sequence was found in a woman between 45 and 65 years old in good health and CMV-seropositive. In DNA form, the CDR3 reads TGTGCCAGCAGTATGGGACAGGGGGCTTCTGCTGAAGCTTTCTTT. Translation gives CASSMGQGASAEAFF.